This T cell receptor (beta chain) was found in a study of OX40 agonist ivuxolimab in advanced cancers. As for the study in general: A male proportion of around 86% was recorded, with mean age approximately 56 years and range about 20 to 85. Study findings and constraints: CD4+ and CD8+ T cells in blood underwent clonal expansion by week 6 at 0.1 to 3.0 mg/kg. Among the lowest peripheral clonal expansion occurred in 0.1-3.0 mg/kg partial responders. Antigen specificity of clonally expanded peripheral T cells was not established.

TCRdb keeps only in-frame clones here, not all; method: immunoSEQ multiplex PCR. The sample records nearly 80,000 clones, about 91% being singletons. The CDR3 runs to 14 residues. Per the germline V gene, CDR1 is ENHRY and CDR2 is SYGVKD. J was trimmed by 7 bases and V by 0 bases; bases with no gene match: 5. Notes on this clone: Its antigen is unidentified.

The rearrangement uses TRBV10-3 and TRBJ1-1; 7 bases line up with TRBD1. The sequence was obtained from an adult with an advanced solid tumor such as melanoma, head and neck, liver or kidney cancer. Sequences were derived from CD4+ or CD8+ T cells sorted from blood, sampled in a trial of the OX40 agonist ivuxolimab. The CDR3: CAISESGGGGEAFF. The DNA for the CDR3 is TGTGCCATCAGTGAGTCGGGAGGGGGCGGTGAAGCTTTCTTT.